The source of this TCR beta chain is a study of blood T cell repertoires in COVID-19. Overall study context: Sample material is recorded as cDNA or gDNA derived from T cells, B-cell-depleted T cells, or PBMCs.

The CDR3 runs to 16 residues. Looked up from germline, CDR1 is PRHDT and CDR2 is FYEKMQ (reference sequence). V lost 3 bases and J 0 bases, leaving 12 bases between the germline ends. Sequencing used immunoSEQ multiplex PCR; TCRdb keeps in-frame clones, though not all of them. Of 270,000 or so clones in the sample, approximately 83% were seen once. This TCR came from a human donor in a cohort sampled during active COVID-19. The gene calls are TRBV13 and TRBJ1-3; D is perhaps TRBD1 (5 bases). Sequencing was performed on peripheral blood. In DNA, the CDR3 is TGTGCCAGCAGCTTGGGAGGGACCCTCTCTGGAAACACCATATATTTT. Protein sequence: CASSLGGTLSGNTIYF.